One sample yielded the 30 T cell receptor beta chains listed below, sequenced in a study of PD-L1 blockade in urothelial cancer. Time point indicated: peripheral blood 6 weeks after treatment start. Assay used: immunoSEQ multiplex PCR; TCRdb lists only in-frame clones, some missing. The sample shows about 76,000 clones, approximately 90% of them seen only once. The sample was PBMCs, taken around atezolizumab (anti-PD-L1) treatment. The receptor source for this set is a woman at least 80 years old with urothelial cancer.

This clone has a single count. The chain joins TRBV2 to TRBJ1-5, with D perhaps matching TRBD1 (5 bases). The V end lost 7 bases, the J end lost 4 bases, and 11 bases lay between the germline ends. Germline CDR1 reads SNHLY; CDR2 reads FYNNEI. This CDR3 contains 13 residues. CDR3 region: CASNTEGNQPQHF. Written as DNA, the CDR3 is TGTGCCAGCAATACGGAGGGGAATCAGCCCCAGCATTTT.

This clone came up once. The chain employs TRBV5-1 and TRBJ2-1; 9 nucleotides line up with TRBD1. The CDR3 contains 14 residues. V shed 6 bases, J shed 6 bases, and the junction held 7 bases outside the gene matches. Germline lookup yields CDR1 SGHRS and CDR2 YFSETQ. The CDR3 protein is CASTLGTGSNEQFF. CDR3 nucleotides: TGCGCCAGCACCCTCGGGACAGGGTCCAATGAGCAGTTCTTC.

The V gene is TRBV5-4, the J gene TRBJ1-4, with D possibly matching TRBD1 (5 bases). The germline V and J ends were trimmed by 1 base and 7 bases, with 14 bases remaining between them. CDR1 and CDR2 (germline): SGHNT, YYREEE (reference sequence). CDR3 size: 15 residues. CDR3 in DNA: TGTGCCAGCAGCTTGACGGGGGGTATGGGTGAAAAACTGTTTTTT. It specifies CASSLTGGMGEKLFF.

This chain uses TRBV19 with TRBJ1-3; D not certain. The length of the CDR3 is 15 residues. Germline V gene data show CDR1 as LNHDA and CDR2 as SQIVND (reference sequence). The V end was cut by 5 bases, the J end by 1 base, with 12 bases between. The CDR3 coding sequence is TGTGCCAGTAGTCCTAGTGCGCTGTCTGGAAACACCATATATTTT. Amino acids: CASSPSALSGNTIYF. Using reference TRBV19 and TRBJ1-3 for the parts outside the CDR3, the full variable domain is DGGITQSPKYLFRKEGQNVTLSCEQNLNHDAMYWYRQDPGQGLRLIYYSQIVNDFQKGDIAEGYSVSREKKESFPLTVTSAQKNPTAFYLCASSPSALSGNTIYFGEGSWLTVV.

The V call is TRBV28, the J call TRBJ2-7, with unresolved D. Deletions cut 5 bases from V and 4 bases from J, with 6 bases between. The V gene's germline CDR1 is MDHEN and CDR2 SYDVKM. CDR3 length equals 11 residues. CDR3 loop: CASSTEYEQYF. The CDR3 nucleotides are TGTGCCAGCAGTACTGAGTACGAGCAGTACTTC. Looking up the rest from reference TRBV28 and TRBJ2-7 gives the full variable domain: DVKVTQSSRYLVKRTGEKVFLECVQDMDHENMFWYRQDPGLGLRLIYFSYDVKMKEKGDIPEGYSVSREKKERFSLILESASTNQTSMYLCASSTEYEQYFGPGTRLTVT.

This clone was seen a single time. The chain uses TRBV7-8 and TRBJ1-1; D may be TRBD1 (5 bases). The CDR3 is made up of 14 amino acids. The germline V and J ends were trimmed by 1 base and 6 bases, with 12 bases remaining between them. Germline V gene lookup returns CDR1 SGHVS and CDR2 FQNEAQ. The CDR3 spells CASSLGGVGAEAFF. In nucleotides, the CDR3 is TGTGCCAGCAGCTTAGGCGGGGTGGGGGCTGAAGCTTTCTTT.

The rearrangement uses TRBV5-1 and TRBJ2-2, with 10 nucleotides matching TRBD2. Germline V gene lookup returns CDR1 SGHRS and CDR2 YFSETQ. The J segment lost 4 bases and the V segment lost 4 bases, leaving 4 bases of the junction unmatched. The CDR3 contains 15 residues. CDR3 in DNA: TGCGCCAGCAGCGAAGCGGGAGGGGTCACCGGGGAGCTGTTTTTT. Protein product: CASSEAGGVTGELFF.

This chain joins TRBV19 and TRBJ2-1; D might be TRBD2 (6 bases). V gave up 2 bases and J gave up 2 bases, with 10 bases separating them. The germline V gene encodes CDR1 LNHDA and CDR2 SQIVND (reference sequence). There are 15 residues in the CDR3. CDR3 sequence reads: CASSISGETYNEQFF. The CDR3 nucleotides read TGTGCCAGTAGTATATCGGGGGAGACCTACAATGAGCAGTTCTTC.

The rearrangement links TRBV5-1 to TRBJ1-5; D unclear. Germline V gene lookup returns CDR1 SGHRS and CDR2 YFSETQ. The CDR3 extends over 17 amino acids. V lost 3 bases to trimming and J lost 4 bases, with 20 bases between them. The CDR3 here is CASSSSVDTFGNQPQHF. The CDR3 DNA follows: TGCGCCAGCAGCTCTTCAGTAGACACTTTTGGGAATCAGCCCCAGCATTTT.

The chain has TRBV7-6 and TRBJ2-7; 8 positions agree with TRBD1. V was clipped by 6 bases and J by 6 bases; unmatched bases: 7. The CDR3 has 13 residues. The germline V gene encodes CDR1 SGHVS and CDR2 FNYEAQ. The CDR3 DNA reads TGTGCCAGCAGTCGGATTGGACAGGGCGAGCAGTACTTC. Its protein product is CASSRIGQGEQYF.

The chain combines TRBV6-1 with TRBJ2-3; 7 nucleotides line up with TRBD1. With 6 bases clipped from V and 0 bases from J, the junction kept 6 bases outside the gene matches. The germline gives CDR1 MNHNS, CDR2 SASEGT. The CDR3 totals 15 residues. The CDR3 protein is CASRPTGRSTDTQYF. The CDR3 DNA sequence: TGTGCCAGCAGACCGACAGGGCGAAGCACAGATACGCAGTATTTT.

For the CDR3, the DNA is TGTGCCAGCAGTTTAGGGACAGGGCTGTATGGCTACACCTTC. The encoded protein is CASSLGTGLYGYTF. V gene TRBV27 combines with J gene TRBJ1-2; 9 nucleotides align to TRBD1. Germline V gene data show CDR1 as MNHEY and CDR2 as SMNVEV (reference sequence). With 2 bases clipped from V and 5 bases from J, the junction kept 3 bases outside the gene matches. The CDR3 runs to 14 residues.

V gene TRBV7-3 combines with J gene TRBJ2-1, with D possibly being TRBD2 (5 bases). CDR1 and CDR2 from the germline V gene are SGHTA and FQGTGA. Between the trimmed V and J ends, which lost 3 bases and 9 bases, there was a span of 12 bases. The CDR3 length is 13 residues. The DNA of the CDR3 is TGTGCCAGCAGCTTGGACTCGTTTGGTGAGCAGTTCTTC. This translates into CASSLDSFGEQFF.

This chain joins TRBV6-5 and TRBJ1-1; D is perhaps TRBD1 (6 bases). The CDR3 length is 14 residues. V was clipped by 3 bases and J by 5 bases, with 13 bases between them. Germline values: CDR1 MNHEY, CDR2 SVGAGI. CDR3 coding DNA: TGTGCCAGCAGTTATTTCAGGGGTGGGACTGAAGCTTTCTTT. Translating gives CASSYFRGGTEAFF.

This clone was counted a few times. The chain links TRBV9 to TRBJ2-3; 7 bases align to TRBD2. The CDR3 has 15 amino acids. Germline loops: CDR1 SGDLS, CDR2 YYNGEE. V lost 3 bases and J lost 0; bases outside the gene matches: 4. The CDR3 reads CASSGSGGSTDTQYF. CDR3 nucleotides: TGTGCCAGCAGCGGATCGGGGGGAAGCACAGATACGCAGTATTTT.

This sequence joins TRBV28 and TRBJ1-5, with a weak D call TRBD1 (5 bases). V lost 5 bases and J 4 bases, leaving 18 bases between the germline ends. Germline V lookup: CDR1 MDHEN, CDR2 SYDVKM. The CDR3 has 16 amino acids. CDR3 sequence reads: CASSPSGGLGNQPQHF. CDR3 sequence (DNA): TGTGCCAGCAGTCCGTCGGGGGGTTTAGGTAATCAGCCCCAGCATTTT.

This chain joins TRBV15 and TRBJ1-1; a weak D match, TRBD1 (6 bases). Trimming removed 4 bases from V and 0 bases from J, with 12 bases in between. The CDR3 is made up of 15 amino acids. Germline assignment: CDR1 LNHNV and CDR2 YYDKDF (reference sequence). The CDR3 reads CATSKGGGLNTEAFF. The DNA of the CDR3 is TGTGCCACCAGCAAAGGGGGGGGGCTGAACACTGAAGCTTTCTTT.

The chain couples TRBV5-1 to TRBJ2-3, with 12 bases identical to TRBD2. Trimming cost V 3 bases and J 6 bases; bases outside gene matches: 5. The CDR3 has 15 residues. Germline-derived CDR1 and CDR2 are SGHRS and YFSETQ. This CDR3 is CASSSRLAGADTQYF. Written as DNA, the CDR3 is TGCGCCAGCAGCTCGAGACTAGCGGGAGCGGATACGCAGTATTTT.

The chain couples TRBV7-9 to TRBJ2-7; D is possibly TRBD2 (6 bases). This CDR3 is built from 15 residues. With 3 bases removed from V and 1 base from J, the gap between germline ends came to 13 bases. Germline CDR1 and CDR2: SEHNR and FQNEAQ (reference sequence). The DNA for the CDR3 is TGTGCCAGCAGCTTCGCCGGGACTCCTTCCTACGAGCAGTACTTC. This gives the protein CASSFAGTPSYEQYF.

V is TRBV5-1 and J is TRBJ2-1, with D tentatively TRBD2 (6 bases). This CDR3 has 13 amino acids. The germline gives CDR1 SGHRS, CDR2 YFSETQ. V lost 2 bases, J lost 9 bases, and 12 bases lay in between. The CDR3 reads CASSFPEGFEQFF. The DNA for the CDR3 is TGCGCCAGCAGCTTTCCGGAGGGATTTGAGCAGTTCTTC.

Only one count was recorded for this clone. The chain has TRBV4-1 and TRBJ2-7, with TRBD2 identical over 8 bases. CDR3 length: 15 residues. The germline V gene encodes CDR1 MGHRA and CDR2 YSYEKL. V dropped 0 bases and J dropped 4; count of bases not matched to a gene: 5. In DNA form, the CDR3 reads TGCGCCAGCAGCCAAGAGGGTACGGGAGGGTACGAGCAGTACTTC. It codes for CASSQEGTGGYEQYF.

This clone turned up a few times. CDR3 amino acids: CASSLRGGEEQYF. The CDR3 bases are TGTGCCAGCAGCTTAAGAGGGGGCGAGGAGCAGTACTTC. The chain is built from TRBV7-2 and TRBJ2-7; 7 nucleotides align to TRBD1. This CDR3 has 13 residues. CDR1 SGHTA and CDR2 FQGNSA come from the germline V gene. The V and J ends lost 2 bases and 7 bases, in that order; junction bases with no gene match: 5. Based on the CDR3 plus reference TRBV7-2 and TRBJ2-7, the full variable domain is GAGVSQSPSNKVTEKGKDVELRCDPISGHTALYWYRQSLGQGLEFLIYFQGNSAPDKSGLPSDRFSAERTGGSVSTLTIQRTQQEDSAVYLCASSLRGGEEQYFGPGTRLTVT.

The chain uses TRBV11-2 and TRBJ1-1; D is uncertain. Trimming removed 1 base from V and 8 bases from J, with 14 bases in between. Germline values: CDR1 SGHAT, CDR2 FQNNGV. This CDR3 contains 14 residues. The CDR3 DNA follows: TGTGCCAGCAGCTTAGGAATAAGAGGGCGGGAAGCTTTCTTT. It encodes CASSLGIRGREAFF.

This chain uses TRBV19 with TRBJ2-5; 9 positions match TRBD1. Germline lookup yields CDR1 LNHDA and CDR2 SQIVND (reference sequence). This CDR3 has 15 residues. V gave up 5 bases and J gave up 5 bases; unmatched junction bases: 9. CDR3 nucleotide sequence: TGTGCCAGTAGTTACCGGGACAGGGATGAGGAGACCCAGTACTTC. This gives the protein CASSYRDRDEETQYF.

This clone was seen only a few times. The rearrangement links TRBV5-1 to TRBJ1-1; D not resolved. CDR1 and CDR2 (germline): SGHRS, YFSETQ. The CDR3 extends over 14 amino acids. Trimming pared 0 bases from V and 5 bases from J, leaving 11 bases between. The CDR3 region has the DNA TGCGCCAGCAGCTTGGATCGGGGAGGAACTGAAGCTTTCTTT. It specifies CASSLDRGGTEAFF.

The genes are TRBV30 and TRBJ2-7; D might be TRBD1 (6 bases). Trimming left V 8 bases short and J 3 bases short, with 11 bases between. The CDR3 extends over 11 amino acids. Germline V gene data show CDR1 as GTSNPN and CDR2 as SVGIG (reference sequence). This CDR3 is CASRGGYEQYF. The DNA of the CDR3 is TGTGCCAGCCGAGGGGGCTACGAGCAGTACTTC.

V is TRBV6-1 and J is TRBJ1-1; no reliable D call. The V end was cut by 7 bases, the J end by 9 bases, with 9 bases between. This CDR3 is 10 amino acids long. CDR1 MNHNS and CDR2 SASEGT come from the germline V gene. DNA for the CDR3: TGTGCCAGCAATAACATGCAAGCTTTCTTT. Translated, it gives CASNNMQAFF.

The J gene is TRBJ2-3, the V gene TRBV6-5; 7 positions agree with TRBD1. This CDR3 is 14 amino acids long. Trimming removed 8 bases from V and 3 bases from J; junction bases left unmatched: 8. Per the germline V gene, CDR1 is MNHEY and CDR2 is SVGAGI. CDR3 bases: TGTGCCAGCGGACAGAGGGGGCCTACAGATACGCAGTATTTT. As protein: CASGQRGPTDTQYF.

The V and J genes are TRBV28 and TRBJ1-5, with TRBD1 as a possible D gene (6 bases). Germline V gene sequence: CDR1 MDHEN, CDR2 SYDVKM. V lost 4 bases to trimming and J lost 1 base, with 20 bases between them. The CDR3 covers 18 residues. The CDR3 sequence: CASSSLRGRARSNQPQHF. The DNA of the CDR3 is TGTGCCAGCAGTTCCCTCAGGGGTCGGGCCCGCAGCAATCAGCCCCAGCATTTT.

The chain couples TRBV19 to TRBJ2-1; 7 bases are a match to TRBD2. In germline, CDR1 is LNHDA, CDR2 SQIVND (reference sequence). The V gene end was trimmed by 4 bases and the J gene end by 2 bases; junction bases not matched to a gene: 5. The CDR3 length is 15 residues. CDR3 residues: CASSTGRPPYNEQFF. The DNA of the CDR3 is TGTGCCAGTAGTACCGGGAGGCCCCCCTACAATGAGCAGTTCTTC.